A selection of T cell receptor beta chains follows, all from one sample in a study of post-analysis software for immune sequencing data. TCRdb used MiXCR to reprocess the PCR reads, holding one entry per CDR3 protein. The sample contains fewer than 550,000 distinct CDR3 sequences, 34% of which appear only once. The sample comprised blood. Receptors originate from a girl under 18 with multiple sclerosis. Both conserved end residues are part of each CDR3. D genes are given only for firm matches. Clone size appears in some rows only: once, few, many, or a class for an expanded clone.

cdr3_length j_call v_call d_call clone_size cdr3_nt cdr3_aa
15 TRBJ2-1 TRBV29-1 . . TGCAGCGTTGAAGATCTGGGTTCCTCCTACAATGAGCAGTTCTTC CSVEDLGSSYNEQFF
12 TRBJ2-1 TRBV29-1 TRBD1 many TGCAGCGCGGGACAGGGAGGTAATGAGCAGTTCTTC CSAGQGGNEQFF
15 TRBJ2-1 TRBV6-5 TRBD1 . TGTGCCGGCAGTCCGACAGGGGGCGTCTACAATGAGCAGTTCTTC CAGSPTGGVYNEQFF
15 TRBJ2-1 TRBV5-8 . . TGTGCCAGCAGCCGCCCCCTCTCCCTTTACAATGAGCAGTTCTTC CASSRPLSLYNEQFF
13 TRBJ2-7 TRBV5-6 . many TGTGCCAGCAGCTTTGACAGCTCCTACGAGCAGTACTTC CASSFDSSYEQYF
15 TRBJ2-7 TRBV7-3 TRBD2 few TGTGCCAGCAGCTTGTCAGCGGGGGGCCCTTACGAGCAGTACTTC CASSLSAGGPYEQYF
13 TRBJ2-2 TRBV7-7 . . TGTGCTAGCAGCTTAATCCCAGCCGGGGAGCTGTTTTTT CASSLIPAGELFF
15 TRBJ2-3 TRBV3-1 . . TGTGCCAGCAGCGCCCGGGACCCTAGCACAGATACGCAGTATTTT CASSARDPSTDTQYF
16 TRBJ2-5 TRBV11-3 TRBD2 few TGTGCCAGCAGCGGAGGGACTAGCGGCGACCAAGAGACCCAGTACTTC CASSGGTSGDQETQYF
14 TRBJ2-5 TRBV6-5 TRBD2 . TGTGCCAGCAGTCGCCAGCGGGGACAAGAGACCCAGTACTTC CASSRQRGQETQYF
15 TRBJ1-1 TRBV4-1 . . TGCGCCAGCAGCCATGGGGGTTTCTCTCTCACTGAAGCTTTCTTT CASSHGGFSLTEAFF
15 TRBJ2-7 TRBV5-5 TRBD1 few TGTGCCAGCAGCTCCATACAGGGGCAACGGGGCGAGCAGTACTTC CASSSIQGQRGEQYF
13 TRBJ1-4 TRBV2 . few TGTGCCAGCAGCAAACGAGAGAGGGAAAAACTGTTTTTT CASSKREREKLFF
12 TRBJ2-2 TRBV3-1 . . TGTGCCAGCAGCCCAAAGGGCGGGGAGCTGTTTTTT CASSPKGGELFF
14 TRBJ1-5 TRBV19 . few TGTGCCAGTACCCCCGACTTAGGGCGTCAGCCCCAGCATTTT CASTPDLGRQPQHF
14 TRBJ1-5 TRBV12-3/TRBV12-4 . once TGTGCCAGCAGTGTAGGGGATAGCAATCAGCCCCAGCATTTT CASSVGDSNQPQHF
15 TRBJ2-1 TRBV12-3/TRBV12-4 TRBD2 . TGTGACAGCAGTGCCCAGGGACTAAAGGGGAATGAGCAGTTCTTC CDSSAQGLKGNEQFF
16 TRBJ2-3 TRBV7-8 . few TGTGCCAGCAGCTTCCGGCCCCGACCAGGGACAGATACGCAGTATTTT CASSFRPRPGTDTQYF
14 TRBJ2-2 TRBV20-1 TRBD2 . TGCAGTGCGACCGGGACTAGCTTAACCGGGGAGCTGTTTTTT CSATGTSLTGELFF
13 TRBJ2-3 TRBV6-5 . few TGTGCCAGCAGTTACGGAGGGGCGGACACGCAGTATTTT CASSYGGADTQYF
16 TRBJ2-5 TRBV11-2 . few TGTGCCAGCAGCTTAACCCTCATAACTTTAGGGGAGACCCAGTACTTC CASSLTLITLGETQYF
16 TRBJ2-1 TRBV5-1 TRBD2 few TGCGCCAGCAGCTTGGCCACTAGCGGGGGGGCCAATGAGCAGTTCTTC CASSLATSGGANEQFF
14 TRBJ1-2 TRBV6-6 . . TGTGCCAGCAGTTACACCCCGGACAACTATGGCTACACCTTC CASSYTPDNYGYTF
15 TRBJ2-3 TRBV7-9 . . TGTGCCAGCAGCCCCGGAGCCCTTAGCACAGATACGCAGTATTTT CASSPGALSTDTQYF
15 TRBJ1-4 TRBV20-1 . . TGCAGTGCTAGGGAAAGGGCCACTTGGGATGAAAAACTGTTTTTT CSARERATWDEKLFF
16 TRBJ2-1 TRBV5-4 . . TGTGCCAGCAGCTTGGGGATCGAGGCGGGCGCGGATGAGCAGTTCTTC CASSLGIEAGADEQFF
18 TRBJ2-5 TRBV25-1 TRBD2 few TGTGCCAGCAGTGAATCTAGAACTAGCGGGGCACACCAAGAGACCCAGTACTTC CASSESRTSGAHQETQYF
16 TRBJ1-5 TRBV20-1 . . TGCAGTGCCCAAAGACGGGGGAGCGGGAGCAATCAGCCCCAGCATTTT CSAQRRGSGSNQPQHF
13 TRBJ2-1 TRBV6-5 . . TGTGCCAGCCGGAGGGGACAGATCGATGAGCAGTTCTTC CASRRGQIDEQFF
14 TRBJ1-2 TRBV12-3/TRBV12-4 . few TGTGCCAGCACCTTGGGGGTGGCGAACTATGGCTACACCTTC CASTLGVANYGYTF
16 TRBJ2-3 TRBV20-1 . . TGCAGTGCTAGAGATTCTGGCGGCCCGAGCACAGATACGCAGTATTTT CSARDSGGPSTDTQYF
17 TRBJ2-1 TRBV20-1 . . TGCAGTGCTAGAGTCCCGTACCCGGGGGAAGGTTACAATGAGCAGTTCTTC CSARVPYPGEGYNEQFF
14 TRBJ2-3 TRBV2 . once TGTGCCAGCAGTGCAGGGGCGGGCACAGATACGCAGTATTTT CASSAGAGTDTQYF
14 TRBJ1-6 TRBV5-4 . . TGTGCCAGCAGCGTGCATTCCGGGAGCAGGGACATCCACTTT CASSVHSGSRDIHF
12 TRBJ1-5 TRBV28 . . TGTGCCAGCCGGGAGAATCTTCAGCCCCAGCATTTT CASRENLQPQHF
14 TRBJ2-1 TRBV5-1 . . TGCGCCAGCAGCTGGGGGACGGAATACAATGAGCAGTTCTTC CASSWGTEYNEQFF
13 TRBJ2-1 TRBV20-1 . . TGCAGTGTACCGGTAGCCCCGCACAATGAGCAGTTCTTC CSVPVAPHNEQFF
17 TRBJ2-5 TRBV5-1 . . TGCGCCAGCAGCTCGGGGGAGTGGGCCAGAGGACAAGAGACCCAGTACTTC CASSSGEWARGQETQYF
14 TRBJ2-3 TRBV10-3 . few TGTGCCATCACTGGGGCATTAAACACAGATACGCAGTATTTT CAITGALNTDTQYF
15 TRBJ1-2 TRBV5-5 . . TGTGCCAGCAGCTGGGCTGTGAGGGAGCTCTATGGCTACACCTTC CASSWAVRELYGYTF
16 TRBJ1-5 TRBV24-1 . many TGTGCCACCAGTGATGCGGGGGAAGGTGGCAATCAGCCCCAGCATTTT CATSDAGEGGNQPQHF
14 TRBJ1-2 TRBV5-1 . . TGCGCCAGCAGCTCGGGCCTCGGGGAAAGGGGCTACACCTTC CASSSGLGERGYTF
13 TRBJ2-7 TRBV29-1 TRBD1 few TGCAGCGTTGTCAGCCAGGGGGTCTACGAGCAGTACTTC CSVVSQGVYEQYF
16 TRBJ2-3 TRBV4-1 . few TGCGCCAGCAGCCAAGATGGGGGAGCGACCTCAGATACGCAGTATTTT CASSQDGGATSDTQYF